A selection of T cell receptor beta chains follows, all from one sample in a study of radiation and T cells in renal cell carcinoma. Profiling relied on immunoSEQ multiplex PCR, and the TCRdb table lists in-frame clones only, not all of them. The data hold 100,000 to 150,000 clones, with roughly four fifths observed a single time. The sequenced sample was blood, obtained from a patient whose treatment included radiotherapy and nephrectomy. These receptors were collected from a woman aged 55-70 years with renal cell carcinoma. Both conserved end residues are part of each CDR3. Fields, in order: J gene, V gene, D gene, clone size, CDR3 DNA, CDR3 protein. A D gene is named only where the DNA matches it firmly. Size values are once, few and many counts, or a class for expanded clones, and some rows have none.

j_call: TRBJ1-1; v_call: TRBV5-5; d_call: NA; clone_size: few; cdr3_nt: TGTGCCAGCAGCCCCGGGAGCGGTCGCATGAACACTGAAGCTTTCTTT; cdr3_aa: CASSPGSGRMNTEAFF
j_call: TRBJ2-7; v_call: TRBV6-1; d_call: TRBD1; clone_size: NA; cdr3_nt: TGTGCCAGCAGTGAGTACCGGGACAGGCACTACGAGCAGTACTTC; cdr3_aa: CASSEYRDRHYEQYF
j_call: TRBJ1-4; v_call: TRBV28; d_call: NA; clone_size: few; cdr3_nt: TGTGCCAGCAGTTTAGGGAGGGCAGGGCGTGAAAAACTGTTTTTT; cdr3_aa: CASSLGRAGREKLFF
j_call: TRBJ2-7; v_call: TRBV28; d_call: TRBD2; clone_size: NA; cdr3_nt: TGTGCCAGCAGTTTAATTAGTCTAGCGGGTCTATACGAGCAGTACTTC; cdr3_aa: CASSLISLAGLYEQYF
j_call: TRBJ2-3; v_call: TRBV10-1; d_call: TRBD1; clone_size: NA; cdr3_nt: TGCGCCAGCATTCCCGGACAGGGGGCCTCGGATACGCAGTATTTT; cdr3_aa: CASIPGQGASDTQYF
j_call: TRBJ1-2; v_call: TRBV19; d_call: NA; clone_size: NA; cdr3_nt: TGTGCCAGTAGTACGGCAGGGGCTTCCTACTGGTACTATGGCTACACCTTC; cdr3_aa: CASSTAGASYWYYGYTF
j_call: TRBJ2-7; v_call: TRBV5-1; d_call: NA; clone_size: NA; cdr3_nt: TGCGCCAGCAGCTTGGACAGGGCCCACGAGCAGTACTTC; cdr3_aa: CASSLDRAHEQYF
j_call: TRBJ1-6; v_call: TRBV7-2; d_call: NA; clone_size: NA; cdr3_nt: TGTGCCAGCAGCTTTGTTACAGAGGTTCCACGGAATTCACCCCTCCACTTT; cdr3_aa: CASSFVTEVPRNSPLHF
j_call: TRBJ1-2; v_call: TRBV2; d_call: NA; clone_size: NA; cdr3_nt: TGTGCCAGCAGTCCGAATTCCAACCGGGTGGGTGGCTACACCTTC; cdr3_aa: CASSPNSNRVGGYTF
j_call: TRBJ2-5; v_call: TRBV7-2; d_call: NA; clone_size: NA; cdr3_nt: TGTGCCAGCAGAGGACGGAACCAAGAGACCCAGTACTTC; cdr3_aa: CASRGRNQETQYF
j_call: TRBJ2-3; v_call: TRBV5-4; d_call: NA; clone_size: few; cdr3_nt: TGTGCCAGCAGCTTGGGAGTATATGGGCTTGCAGATACGCAGTATTTT; cdr3_aa: CASSLGVYGLADTQYF
j_call: TRBJ1-1; v_call: TRBV19; d_call: TRBD1; clone_size: NA; cdr3_nt: TGTGCCAGTACTAAAACGACAGGGGGCGGTGAAGCTTTCTTT; cdr3_aa: CASTKTTGGGEAFF
j_call: TRBJ1-5; v_call: TRBV28; d_call: NA; clone_size: NA; cdr3_nt: TGTGCCAGCACCCCGACGGGGTATCAGCCCCAGCATTTT; cdr3_aa: CASTPTGYQPQHF
j_call: TRBJ2-2; v_call: TRBV19; d_call: TRBD1; clone_size: NA; cdr3_nt: TGTGCCAGTAGGGGGACAGGGGACACCGGGGAGCTGTTTTTT; cdr3_aa: CASRGTGDTGELFF
j_call: TRBJ1-5; v_call: TRBV27; d_call: NA; clone_size: NA; cdr3_nt: TGTGCCAGCAGTTTACGCACCGGGGCCGGATTGGAGGCATATAGCAATCAGCCCCAGCATTTT; cdr3_aa: CASSLRTGAGLEAYSNQPQHF
j_call: TRBJ1-2; v_call: TRBV5-1; d_call: NA; clone_size: NA; cdr3_nt: TGCGCCAGCAGGGCAGCCAACTATGGCTACACCTTC; cdr3_aa: CASRAANYGYTF
j_call: TRBJ2-5; v_call: TRBV27; d_call: TRBD1; clone_size: NA; cdr3_nt: TGTGCCAGCAGTCGACAGGGGAGAGGGGGGACCCAGTACTTC; cdr3_aa: CASSRQGRGGTQYF
j_call: TRBJ1-5; v_call: TRBV10-3; d_call: NA; clone_size: NA; cdr3_nt: TGTGCCATCAGTGATTCGGAATTTAGCAATCAGTCCCAGCATTTT; cdr3_aa: CAISDSEFSNQSQHF
j_call: TRBJ1-1; v_call: TRBV7-2; d_call: NA; clone_size: NA; cdr3_nt: TGTGCCAGCAGCTTAAGATCGGGCGGCCCGCGGACTGAAGCTTTCTTT; cdr3_aa: CASSLRSGGPRTEAFF
j_call: TRBJ2-3; v_call: TRBV7-9; d_call: NA; clone_size: NA; cdr3_nt: TGTGCCAGCAGCTTAGGGGGCCCTACGCAGTATTTT; cdr3_aa: CASSLGGPTQYF
j_call: TRBJ1-1; v_call: TRBV27; d_call: NA; clone_size: NA; cdr3_nt: TGTGCCAGCAGTTTATCGTGGATTAACACTGAAGCTTTCTTT; cdr3_aa: CASSLSWINTEAFF
j_call: TRBJ1-1; v_call: TRBV19; d_call: NA; clone_size: NA; cdr3_nt: TGTGCCAGTAGTATAGGACGGCAGAACACTGAAGCTTTCTTT; cdr3_aa: CASSIGRQNTEAFF
j_call: TRBJ1-5; v_call: TRBV28; d_call: NA; clone_size: NA; cdr3_nt: TGTGCCAGCTGCCTGGGGAGGACCAATCAGCCCCAGCATTTT; cdr3_aa: CASCLGRTNQPQHF
j_call: TRBJ2-3; v_call: TRBV5-1; d_call: TRBD1; clone_size: NA; cdr3_nt: TGCGCCAGCAGTTTAACAGGGGATACAGATACGCAGTATTTT; cdr3_aa: CASSLTGDTDTQYF
j_call: TRBJ1-2; v_call: TRBV7-9; d_call: NA; clone_size: NA; cdr3_nt: TGTGCCAGCAGCGGTGGGAACTATGGCTACACCTTC; cdr3_aa: CASSGGNYGYTF
j_call: TRBJ1-3; v_call: TRBV28; d_call: NA; clone_size: NA; cdr3_nt: TGTGCCAGCAGTTTGTCGGGAAACACCATATATTTT; cdr3_aa: CASSLSGNTIYF
j_call: TRBJ1-1; v_call: TRBV11-2; d_call: NA; clone_size: NA; cdr3_nt: TGTGCCAGCAGCTTAGAGAGGATCCCTCTGGCTTTCTTT; cdr3_aa: CASSLERIPLAFF
j_call: TRBJ2-3; v_call: TRBV30; d_call: NA; clone_size: NA; cdr3_nt: TGTGCCTGGAGTAACCCCGGGACCTGGGTGTACACAGATACGCAGTATTTT; cdr3_aa: CAWSNPGTWVYTDTQYF
j_call: TRBJ2-1; v_call: TRBV9; d_call: TRBD1; clone_size: NA; cdr3_nt: TGTGCCAGCAGCCTACAGGGGTTGGGGGACAATGAGCAGTTCTTC; cdr3_aa: CASSLQGLGDNEQFF
j_call: TRBJ1-3; v_call: TRBV28; d_call: NA; clone_size: NA; cdr3_nt: TGTGCCAGCTGGAACCCGGGACTGCGCTCTGGAAACACCATATATTTT; cdr3_aa: CASWNPGLRSGNTIYF
j_call: TRBJ1-3; v_call: TRBV11-3; d_call: NA; clone_size: NA; cdr3_nt: TGTGCCAGCAGCCACGGAGCGGGCACAAGCTCTGGAAACACCATATATTTT; cdr3_aa: CASSHGAGTSSGNTIYF
j_call: TRBJ1-2; v_call: TRBV5-6; d_call: NA; clone_size: NA; cdr3_nt: TGTGCCAGCAGCTTGGGGTCCTCGGGCGGCTATGGCTACACCTTC; cdr3_aa: CASSLGSSGGYGYTF
j_call: TRBJ2-3; v_call: TRBV11-2; d_call: NA; clone_size: few; cdr3_nt: TGTGCCAGCAGCTTAGATCAGGGGTCGGCAGATACGCAGTATTTT; cdr3_aa: CASSLDQGSADTQYF
j_call: TRBJ2-7; v_call: TRBV7-9; d_call: NA; clone_size: once; cdr3_nt: TGTGCCAGCAGCTTAGGGGCACCCCCAGGTTTTGGGTACGAGCAGTACTTC; cdr3_aa: CASSLGAPPGFGYEQYF
j_call: TRBJ2-7; v_call: TRBV7-9; d_call: NA; clone_size: NA; cdr3_nt: TGTGCCAGCAGCTCTAAGACAGGTGTCGAGCAGTACTTC; cdr3_aa: CASSSKTGVEQYF
j_call: TRBJ1-1; v_call: TRBV18; d_call: TRBD1; clone_size: NA; cdr3_nt: TGTGCCAGCTCACCGCCCGGGACAGGGGTCACTGAAGCTTTCTTT; cdr3_aa: CASSPPGTGVTEAFF
j_call: TRBJ2-2; v_call: TRBV7-9; d_call: NA; clone_size: NA; cdr3_nt: TGTGCCAGCGGGGGGCAGCTGACTACCGGGGAGCTGTTTTTT; cdr3_aa: CASGGQLTTGELFF
j_call: TRBJ1-1; v_call: TRBV30; d_call: NA; clone_size: few; cdr3_nt: TGTGCCTGGAGTGTAAGGACCCTCGGCACTGAAGCTTTCTTT; cdr3_aa: CAWSVRTLGTEAFF
j_call: TRBJ2-3; v_call: TRBV27; d_call: TRBD2; clone_size: NA; cdr3_nt: TGTGCCAGCCGTCTAGCGGGAGTCCTGGATACGCAGTATTTT; cdr3_aa: CASRLAGVLDTQYF
j_call: TRBJ1-6; v_call: TRBV19; d_call: TRBD1; clone_size: once; cdr3_nt: TGTGCCAGTACCCACAGGGGTTCGGGTTCACCCCTCCACTTT; cdr3_aa: CASTHRGSGSPLHF
j_call: TRBJ1-6; v_call: TRBV19; d_call: NA; clone_size: NA; cdr3_nt: TGTGCCAGTAGTGACACAGGGATTCCCCTCCACTTT; cdr3_aa: CASSDTGIPLHF
j_call: TRBJ2-7; v_call: TRBV18; d_call: TRBD2; clone_size: NA; cdr3_nt: TGTGCCAGCTCACCCGAGTCGACTAGCTTCTACGAGCAGTACTTC; cdr3_aa: CASSPESTSFYEQYF
j_call: TRBJ2-7; v_call: TRBV27; d_call: NA; clone_size: NA; cdr3_nt: TGTGCCAGCAGTGCGGCCGCGACTAGGGGAGAGCAGTACTTC; cdr3_aa: CASSAAATRGEQYF
j_call: TRBJ1-5; v_call: TRBV7-7; d_call: NA; clone_size: NA; cdr3_nt: TGTGCTAGCAGCTTAGATCGTGGACAGCCCCAGCATTTT; cdr3_aa: CASSLDRGQPQHF
j_call: TRBJ1-5; v_call: TRBV28; d_call: NA; clone_size: few; cdr3_nt: TGTGCCACCAAGGGTGGCAATCAGCCCCAGCATTTT; cdr3_aa: CATKGGNQPQHF
j_call: TRBJ1-4; v_call: TRBV7-9; d_call: NA; clone_size: NA; cdr3_nt: TGTGCCAGCAGCTTAGAAGGCGGAAAACTGTTTTTT; cdr3_aa: CASSLEGGKLFF
j_call: TRBJ2-7; v_call: TRBV5-1; d_call: TRBD1; clone_size: NA; cdr3_nt: TGCGCCAGCAGCTTGGGTGGACAGGGTTTCGGCGAGCAGTACTTC; cdr3_aa: CASSLGGQGFGEQYF
j_call: TRBJ2-3; v_call: TRBV5-1; d_call: TRBD1; clone_size: NA; cdr3_nt: TGCGCCAGCAGCTTGAATGGGGATCCCGGGACAGGGGTCTCAGATACGCAGTATTTT; cdr3_aa: CASSLNGDPGTGVSDTQYF
j_call: TRBJ2-3; v_call: TRBV20-1; d_call: NA; clone_size: NA; cdr3_nt: TGCAGTGTTTTGGGGGAGGATACGCAGTATTTT; cdr3_aa: CSVLGEDTQYF
j_call: TRBJ2-2; v_call: TRBV4-1; d_call: NA; clone_size: NA; cdr3_nt: TGCGCCAGCACCGAGCCCGGGGGCGGGGAGCTGTTTTTT; cdr3_aa: CASTEPGGGELFF
j_call: TRBJ1-1; v_call: TRBV19; d_call: NA; clone_size: few; cdr3_nt: TGTGCCAGTAGTCCCCGGGACGGGAACACTGAAGCTTTCTTT; cdr3_aa: CASSPRDGNTEAFF